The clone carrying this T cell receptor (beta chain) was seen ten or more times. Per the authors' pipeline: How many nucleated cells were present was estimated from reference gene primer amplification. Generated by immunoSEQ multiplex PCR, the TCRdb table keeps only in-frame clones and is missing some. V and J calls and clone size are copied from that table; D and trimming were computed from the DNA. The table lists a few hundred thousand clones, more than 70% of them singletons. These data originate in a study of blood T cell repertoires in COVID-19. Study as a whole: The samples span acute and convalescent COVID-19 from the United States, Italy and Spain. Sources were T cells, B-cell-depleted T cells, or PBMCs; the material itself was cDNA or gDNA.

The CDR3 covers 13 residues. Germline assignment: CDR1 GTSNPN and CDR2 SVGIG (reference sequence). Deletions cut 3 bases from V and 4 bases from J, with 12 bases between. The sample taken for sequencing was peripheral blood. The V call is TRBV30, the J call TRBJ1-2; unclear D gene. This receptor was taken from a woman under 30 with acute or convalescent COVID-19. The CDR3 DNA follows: TGTGCCTGGAGGGGCCAGGATCTCTATGGCTACACCTTC. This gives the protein CAWRGQDLYGYTF.